This T cell receptor (beta chain) is from a study of shared clonotypes between healthy human individuals. Division of CD4+ cells produced a CD45RA+ naive subset and a CD45RA-negative memory subset. In germline, CDR1 is MGHRA, CDR2 YSYEKL. The CDR3 covers 17 residues. V was shortened by 1 base and J by 3 bases, with 16 bases between the two germline ends. Profiling relied on immunoSEQ multiplex PCR, and the TCRdb table lists in-frame clones only, not all of them. The sample consists of more than 150,000 clones, 65% to 80% of them appearing once. The chain couples TRBV4-1 to TRBJ2-1; possible D gene TRBD1, 6 bases. Specimen: memory CD4+ T cells sorted from blood. The subset was: CD45RA-negative fraction. The receptor's source is a man between 25 and 39 years old in good health. The CDR3 reads CASSQVEQGNSYNEQFF. CDR3 sequence (DNA): TGCGCCAGCAGCCAAGTCGAACAGGGAAACAGCTACAATGAGCAGTTCTTC.